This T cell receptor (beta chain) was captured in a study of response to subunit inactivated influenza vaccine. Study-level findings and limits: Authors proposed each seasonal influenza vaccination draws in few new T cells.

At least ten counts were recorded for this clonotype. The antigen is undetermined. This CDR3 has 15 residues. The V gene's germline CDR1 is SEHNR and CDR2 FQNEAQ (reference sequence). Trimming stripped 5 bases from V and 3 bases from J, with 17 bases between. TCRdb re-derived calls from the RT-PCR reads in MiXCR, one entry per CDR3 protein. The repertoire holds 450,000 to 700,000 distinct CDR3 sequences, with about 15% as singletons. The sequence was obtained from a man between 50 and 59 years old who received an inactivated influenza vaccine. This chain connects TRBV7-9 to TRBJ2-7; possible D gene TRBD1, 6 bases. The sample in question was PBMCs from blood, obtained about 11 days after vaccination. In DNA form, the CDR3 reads TGTGCCAGCAGCGGAACCGGGACATTTAACTACGAGCAGTACTTC. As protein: CASSGTGTFNYEQYF. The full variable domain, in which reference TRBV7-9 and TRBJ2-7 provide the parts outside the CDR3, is DTGVSQNPRHKITKRGQNVTFRCDPISEHNRLYWYRQTLGQGPEFLTYFQNEAQLEKSRLLSDRFSAERPKGSFSTLEIQRTEQGDSAMYLCASSGTGTFNYEQYFGPGTRLTVT.